The 20 T cell receptor beta chains listed next were all sequenced from one sample in a study of beta chain features in type 1 diabetes. General study findings and limits: Moderate but significant shortening of TCRB CDR3s was recorded in all four CD4+ subsets from Type 1 diabetes patients.

Their antigens remain unidentified. The authors reverse transcribed all of the isolated RNA, so sequencing captured expressed TCRB transcripts. Only in-frame clones appear in the TCRdb table, and some are missing; sequencing was by immunoSEQ multiplex PCR. The table records about 640,000 clones, 9.5% to 15% of them present only once. The sample was naive CD4+ T cells from blood. These receptors came from a man aged 25 to 45 with type 1 diabetes.

This clone showed up just a few times. The genes are TRBV9 and TRBJ2-7, with D unclear. From germline, CDR1 is SGDLS and CDR2 YYNGEE. The CDR3 contains 12 residues. With 5 bases removed from V and 5 bases from J, the gap between germline ends came to 11 bases. This chain's CDR3 is CASSRGLDEQYF. In nucleotides, the CDR3 is TGTGCCAGCAGTAGAGGTTTAGACGAGCAGTACTTC.

This clone turned up a few times. The chain carries TRBV7-2 and TRBJ1-2; tentative D call: TRBD1 (6 bases). The CDR3 is made up of 14 amino acids. Germline V gene sequence: CDR1 SGHTA, CDR2 FQGNSA. Between the trimmed V and J ends, which lost 5 bases and 2 bases, there was a span of 12 bases. CDR3 nucleotide sequence: TGTGCCAGCAGCGGCGGACAGTCCAACTATGGCTACACCTTC. Translating it yields CASSGGQSNYGYTF. The complete variable domain, with remaining parts taken from reference TRBV7-2 and TRBJ1-2, reads GAGVSQSPSNKVTEKGKDVELRCDPISGHTALYWYRQSLGQGLEFLIYFQGNSAPDKSGLPSDRFSAERTGGSVSTLTIQRTQQEDSAVYLCASSGGQSNYGYTFGSGTRLTVV.

This clone was seen a few times. This chain joins TRBV6-5 and TRBJ2-2; D is unresolved. The ends were cut back, 5 bases at V and 3 bases at J, with 7 bases in the middle. Germline CDR1 is MNHEY and CDR2 is SVGAGI. The CDR3 loop spans 13 amino acids. Written as DNA, the CDR3 is TGTGCCAGCAGTCGTCAGTACACCGGGGAGCTGTTTTTT. This codes for CASSRQYTGELFF.

The rearrangement joins TRBV30 to TRBJ2-2, with D perhaps assigned TRBD1 or TRBD2 (5 bases each). Germline V gene sequence: CDR1 GTSNPN, CDR2 SVGIG (reference sequence). With 2 bases removed from V and 1 base from J, the gap between germline ends came to 14 bases. The CDR3 is 16 amino acids. Written as DNA, the CDR3 is TGTGCCTGGAGTCTGCTGGGACCGCGGAACACCGGGGAGCTGTTTTTT. It translates to CAWSLLGPRNTGELFF.

The J gene is TRBJ1-6, the V gene TRBV30; 7 bases fit TRBD1. The germline V gene has CDR1 GTSNPN and CDR2 SVGIG (reference sequence). The trim removed 0 bases at V and 8 bases at J, leaving 4 bases unmatched. CDR3 size: 14 residues. The CDR3 region has the DNA TGTGCCTGGAGTGTGACAGGGAGGTATTCACCCCTCCACTTT. It yields the protein CAWSVTGRYSPLHF.

This clone was seen only a few times. J is TRBJ2-3 and V is TRBV7-2; 7 bases line up with TRBD2. CDR3 length equals 14 residues. J was trimmed by 1 base and V by 6 bases; bases with no gene match: 4. The V gene's germline CDR1 is SGHTA and CDR2 FQGNSA. DNA for the CDR3: TGTGCCAGCAGTTTTACTAGCGGCACAGATACGCAGTATTTT. It yields the protein CASSFTSGTDTQYF.

This clone was seen a handful of times. The CDR3 is CASSSAFENEKLFF. The CDR3, as DNA: TGTGCCAGCAGCTCTGCGTTCGAAAATGAAAAACTGTTTTTT. The rearrangement links TRBV7-9 to TRBJ1-4; D remains ambiguous. The CDR3 contains 14 residues. Trimming removed 4 bases from V and 5 bases from J, with 11 bases in between. Germline values: CDR1 SEHNR, CDR2 FQNEAQ (reference sequence).

The sample holds a few counts of this clone. At the DNA level, this CDR3 is encoded by other sequences in the same sample as well. CDR3 loop: CSVEGTGETQYF. For the CDR3, the DNA is TGCAGCGTTGAGGGGACAGGGGAGACCCAGTACTTC. The rearrangement joins TRBV29-1 to TRBJ2-5; TRBD1 matches 9 bases. Germline CDR1 is SQVTM and CDR2 is ANQGSEA. The CDR3 spans 12 residues. V gave up 3 bases and J gave up 5 bases; unmatched junction bases: 1.

This clone was picked up a small number of times. The V and J genes are TRBV9 and TRBJ1-1; no reliable D call. The V and J ends lost 0 bases and 3 bases respectively, with 30 bases between them. This CDR3 spans 21 amino acids. The germline CDR1 and CDR2 sequences are SGDLS and YYNGEE. The CDR3 region is CASSVALIGHVKSLHDTEAFF. The DNA for the CDR3 is TGTGCCAGCAGCGTAGCTTTGATCGGCCACGTAAAATCTCTCCATGACACTGAAGCTTTCTTT.

The CDR3 loop reads CASSHWTGSDNEQFF. The DNA of the CDR3 is TGTGCCAGCAGCCATTGGACAGGGAGTGACAATGAGCAGTTCTTC. The V gene is TRBV14, the J gene TRBJ2-1; 8 bases are a match to TRBD1. The germline gives CDR1 SGHDN, CDR2 FVKESK. The V and J ends lost 3 bases and 5 bases, in that order; junction bases with no gene match: 6. The CDR3 loop spans 15 amino acids. Using reference TRBV14 and TRBJ2-1 for the parts outside the CDR3, the full variable domain is EAGVTQFPSHSVIEKGQTVTLRCDPISGHDNLYWYRRVMGKEIKFLLHFVKESKQDESGMPNNRFLAERTGGTYSTLKVQPAELEDSGVYFCASSHWTGSDNEQFFGPGTRLTVL.

The V gene is TRBV6-5, the J gene TRBJ2-3; no clear D. V lost 4 bases and J 10 bases, leaving 9 bases between the germline ends. The CDR3 runs 11 residues. The V gene's germline CDR1 is MNHEY and CDR2 SVGAGI. In DNA, the CDR3 is TGTGCCAGCAGTTTCGATCAGGCGCAGTATTTT. This sequence encodes CASSFDQAQYF.

V is TRBV19 and J is TRBJ2-2; no clear D gene. The CDR3 covers 14 residues. Germline loops: CDR1 LNHDA, CDR2 SQIVND (reference sequence). Trimming took 2 bases from V and 4 from J, leaving 8 bases between them. CDR3 coding DNA: TGTGCCAGTAGTATACAAGATTTCACCGGGGAGCTGTTTTTT. It specifies CASSIQDFTGELFF.

The chain employs TRBV27 and TRBJ2-1, with 7 bases fitting TRBD1. Germline trimming cut 6 bases from V and 0 bases from J; bases unmatched to any gene: 2. The CDR3 is 14 residues long. CDR1 and CDR2 (germline): MNHEY, SMNVEV (reference sequence). CDR3 DNA: TGTGCCAGCAGACAGGGGAGCTCCTACAATGAGCAGTTCTTC. Residues: CASRQGSSYNEQFF.

The chain employs TRBV10-3 and TRBJ2-3, with no clear D. Germline loops: CDR1 ENHRY, CDR2 SYGVKD. The CDR3 is made up of 13 amino acids. Trimming shortened V by 6 bases and J by 0 bases, and 7 bases separated the two germline ends. The DNA for the CDR3 is TGTGCCATCAGCCTCCCCAGCACAGATACGCAGTATTTT. Protein product: CAISLPSTDTQYF.

The genes are TRBV15 and TRBJ1-2; D is uncertain. CDR1 LNHNV and CDR2 YYDKDF come from the germline V gene (reference sequence). The CDR3 is 13 amino acids. Trimming pared 3 bases from V and 8 bases from J, leaving 13 bases between. The CDR3 nucleotides are TGTGCCACCAGCAGCGAGCTTGGCGGCGGCTACACCTTC. It translates to CATSSELGGGYTF.

This clone was picked up a small number of times. V is TRBV19 and J is TRBJ2-1, with D uncertain. Germline V gene sequence: CDR1 LNHDA, CDR2 SQIVND (reference sequence). The CDR3 loop spans 14 amino acids. Trimming took 5 bases from V and 7 from J, leaving 15 bases between them. The CDR3 sequence: CASSPGPARNEQFF. CDR3 DNA: TGTGCCAGTAGTCCGGGCCCGGCACGGAATGAGCAGTTCTTC.

The chain links TRBV2 to TRBJ2-1; possible D gene TRBD1, 6 bases. The V gene's germline CDR1 is SNHLY and CDR2 FYNNEI. V dropped 8 bases and J dropped 6 bases, with 17 bases sitting between them. This CDR3 region has 14 residues. The CDR3 DNA reads TGTGCCAGCTTTAGGGGGACCCTCCTCAATGAGCAGTTCTTC. The encoded protein is CASFRGTLLNEQFF.

The chain employs TRBV5-4 and TRBJ2-1, with D hard to call. Germline CDR1 reads SGHNT; CDR2 reads YYREEE (reference sequence). The CDR3 covers 14 residues. Trimming removed 6 bases from V and 4 bases from J, with 14 bases in between. In DNA form, the CDR3 reads TGTGCCAGCACCCCGCTCGGCCCGTACAATGAGCAGTTCTTC. It is translated as CASTPLGPYNEQFF.

This clone has just a few counts. V and J are TRBV6-5 and TRBJ1-2; D perhaps matches TRBD1 (6 bases). Germline V gene lookup returns CDR1 MNHEY and CDR2 SVGAGI. With 6 bases removed from V and 2 bases from J, the gap between germline ends came to 10 bases. The CDR3 is 13 residues long. In DNA form, the CDR3 reads TGTGCCAGCAGCCCAGGGGAAAACTATGGCTACACCTTC. The encoded protein is CASSPGENYGYTF.

The rearrangement joins TRBV11-3 to TRBJ1-1, with 8 bases that match TRBD1. In germline, CDR1 is SGHNT, CDR2 YENEEA. J lost 3 bases, V lost 4 bases, and 1 base had no gene match. The CDR3 has 13 amino acids. This chain's CDR3 is CASSSQGDTEAFF. In nucleotides, the CDR3 is TGTGCCAGCAGCTCACAGGGGGACACTGAAGCTTTCTTT. The full variable domain, in which reference TRBV11-3 and TRBJ1-1 provide the parts outside the CDR3, is EAGVVQSPRYKIIEKKQPVAFWCNPISGHNTLYWYLQNLGQGPELLIRYENEEAVDDSQLPKDRFSAERLKGVDSTLKIQPAELGDSAVYLCASSSQGDTEAFFGQGTRLTVV.